Each of the 12 T cell receptor beta chains below was sequenced from the same sample in a study of T-cell reconstitution after alpha-beta-depleted transplantation in children. The TCRbeta library incorporated unique molecular identifiers. One entry per CDR3 protein results from TCRdb running MiXCR on the PCR reads. Of hundreds of thousands of distinct CDR3 sequences listed, around 14% are singletons. Here the sequenced sample was PBMCs, taken before TCRalphabeta/CD19-depleted stem cell transplant. These receptors were taken from a girl aged 2-9 years with congenital amegakaryocytic thrombocytopenia, due to receive a stem cell transplant.

The chain has TRBV5-1 and TRBJ2-3; D is unclear. This CDR3 has 10 residues. Trimming cost V 6 bases and J 4 bases, with 3 bases left between them. CDR1 and CDR2 from the germline V gene are SGHRS and YFSETQ. CDR3 sequence: CASKSDTQYF. For the CDR3, the DNA is TGCGCCAGCAAGTCAGATACGCAGTATTTT.

This clonotype has only a few counts. The chain carries TRBV11-2 and TRBJ2-5; tentative D call: TRBD2 (5 bases). The CDR3 extends over 14 amino acids. Trimming cost V 1 base and J 5 bases, with 11 bases left between them. Germline V gives CDR1 SGHAT, CDR2 FQNNGV. The CDR3 sequence is CASSLGENWETQYF. Here the CDR3 DNA reads TGTGCCAGCAGCTTAGGGGAGAACTGGGAGACCCAGTACTTC.

The genes are TRBV7-2 and TRBJ1-1; D remains unclear. CDR1 and CDR2 (germline): SGHTA, FQGNSA. The CDR3 spans 15 residues. V shed 1 base and J shed 5 bases, with 14 bases lying between them. CDR3 loop: CASSLVPGLWTEAFF. The CDR3 bases are TGTGCCAGCAGCTTAGTCCCAGGCCTATGGACTGAAGCTTTCTTT.

This clonotype has a count of ten or more. The chain combines TRBV30 with TRBJ2-7, with TRBD2 identical over 8 bases. The CDR3 spans 14 residues. V lost 5 bases and J lost 3; bases outside the gene matches: 9. Germline V gives CDR1 GTSNPN, CDR2 SVGIG (reference sequence). The CDR3 loop reads CAWRSGRTFYEQYF. For the CDR3, the DNA is TGTGCCTGGCGAAGCGGGAGAACCTTCTACGAGCAGTACTTC.

In its sample, this clonotype was seen many times. The CDR3 here is CAISEILVGTDTQYF. In DNA form, the CDR3 reads TGTGCCATCAGTGAAATTCTGGTCGGCACAGATACGCAGTATTTT. J is TRBJ2-3 and V is TRBV10-3; D is undetermined. In germline, CDR1 is ENHRY, CDR2 SYGVKD. Trimming removed 3 bases from V and 1 base from J, with 11 bases in between. The length of the CDR3 is 15 residues.

The table lists this clonotype with many counts. The gene calls are TRBV7-3 and TRBJ2-1; 7 bases are shared with TRBD2. The germline CDR1 and CDR2 sequences are SGHTA and FQGTGA. The CDR3 runs 15 residues. V trimming: 0 bases; J trimming: 2 bases; junction bases outside the gene matches: 1. The CDR3 DNA sequence: TGTGCCAGCAGCTTAACGCGGGAGACCTACAATGAGCAGTTCTTC. Translated, it gives CASSLTRETYNEQFF.

This clonotype appeared many times. J is TRBJ2-7 and V is TRBV7-8; 7 nucleotides line up with TRBD2. The CDR3 is made up of 17 amino acids. The germline CDR1 and CDR2 sequences are SGHVS and FQNEAQ. J gave up 3 bases and V 1 base, and 12 bases lay outside the gene matches. This CDR3 reads CASSLDWAASGNYEQYF. Written as DNA, the CDR3 is TGTGCCAGCAGCTTAGATTGGGCGGCTAGCGGTAACTACGAGCAGTACTTC. Filled out from reference TRBV7-8 and TRBJ2-7, the complete variable domain reads GAGVSQSPRYKVAKRGQDVALRCDPISGHVSLFWYQQALGQGPEFLTYFQNEAQLDKSGLPSDRFFAERPEGSVSTLKIQRTQQEDSAVYLCASSLDWAASGNYEQYFGPGTRLTVT.

Notes on this clonotype: The junction does not match germline at one end; this may be a read error. The rearrangement uses TRBV3-1 and TRBJ2-7; D may be TRBD1 or TRBD2 (7 bases each). The CDR3 runs 17 residues. The germline CDR1 and CDR2 sequences are LGHDT and YNNKEL (reference sequence). In DNA, the CDR3 is TGTGCCAGCTGCCAAGGAGCGGGGACAGCATTAGGGTACGAGCAGTACTTC. Encoded protein: CASCQGAGTALGYEQYF.

On this clonotype itself: One end of the junction does not line up with germline, which may come from a read error. V usage is TRBV12-3 or TRBV12-4 and J usage is TRBJ2-5; D gene uncertain. The CDR3 runs to 14 residues. The CDR3 loop is CASSIGRFRESQYF. CDR3 nucleotides: TGTGCCAGCAGTATTGGGCGGTTCCGAGAGAGCCAGTACTTC.

This clonotype appeared a few times. The chain carries TRBV5-1 and TRBJ2-1, with D unclear. This CDR3 spans 14 amino acids. Germline assignment: CDR1 SGHRS and CDR2 YFSETQ. Trimming removed 0 bases from V and 7 bases from J, with 11 bases in between. The CDR3 is CASSLGAVGNEQFF. CDR3 bases: TGCGCCAGCAGCTTGGGGGCAGTCGGGAATGAGCAGTTCTTC.

In its sample, this clonotype was seen a few times. The chain combines TRBV6-2 or TRBV6-3 with TRBJ2-1; perhaps TRBD2 as D (6 bases). Deletions cut 2 bases from V and 0 bases from J, with 32 bases between. The CDR3 extends over 23 amino acids. Germline CDR1 is MNHEY and CDR2 is SVGEGT. CDR3 sequence reads: CASSYRTHSGRRGILSSYNEQFF. The DNA of the CDR3 is TGTGCCAGCAGTTACAGAACCCACTCAGGGCGGAGGGGTATCTTGAGCTCCTACAATGAGCAGTTCTTC.

This clonotype was detected a few times. CDR3 region: CASSLGRRRPEQYF. The CDR3 DNA reads as TGTGCCAGCAGTTTAGGGCGGAGGCGACCCGAGCAGTACTTC. The chain is built from TRBV12-3 or TRBV12-4 and TRBJ2-7, with D possibly matching TRBD2 (5 bases). Trimming removed 1 base at V and 6 bases at J, with 13 bases between. This CDR3 spans 14 amino acids.